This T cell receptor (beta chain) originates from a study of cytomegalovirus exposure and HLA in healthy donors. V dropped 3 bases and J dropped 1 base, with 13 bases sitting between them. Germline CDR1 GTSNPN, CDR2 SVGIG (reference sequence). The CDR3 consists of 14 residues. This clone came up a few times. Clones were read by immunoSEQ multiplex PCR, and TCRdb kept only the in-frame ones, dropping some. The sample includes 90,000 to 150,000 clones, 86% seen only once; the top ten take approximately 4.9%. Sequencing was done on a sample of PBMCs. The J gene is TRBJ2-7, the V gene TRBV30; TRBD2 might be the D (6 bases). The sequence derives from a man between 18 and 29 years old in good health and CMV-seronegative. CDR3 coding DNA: TGTGCCTGGAGCGAGGGACGGGGGTCCTACGAGCAGTACTTC. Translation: CAWSEGRGSYEQYF.